This T cell receptor (beta chain) appears in the sequencing data of a study of CD8 T cells in ankylosing spondylitis. Study-level points and caveats: Roughly eight highly homologous variants made up a TCR beta motif that seemed to typify ankylosing spondylitis blood. A CD8+ phenotype characterized the disease-linked clones, which were relatively rare in peripheral blood. The study looked at matched synovial fluid samples from ankylosing spondylitis patients. Disease-linked clones were reported to be significantly enriched there.

Quantitative barcoded 5'-RACE was used to prepare TCR beta libraries. TCRdb reanalysed the 5' RACE reads using MiXCR and keeps one entry per CDR3 protein. The sample consists of roughly 700,000 distinct CDR3 sequences, 15% to 20% of them appearing once. This CDR3 spans 15 amino acids. Germline CDR1 and CDR2: DFQATT and SNEGSKA (reference sequence). The ends were cut back, 5 bases at V and 0 bases at J, with 15 bases in the middle. There are a few counts of this clonotype. Its antigen is unidentified. Material for sequencing was blood, either unsorted or a sorted T cell fraction (not recorded which). This TCR derives from a male donor with ankylosing spondylitis. The chain joins TRBV20-1 to TRBJ2-3; D perhaps matches TRBD2 (6 bases). The DNA of the CDR3 is TGCAGTGCTTCGCCGACTAGGCCTAGCACAGATACGCAGTATTTT. Protein product: CSASPTRPSTDTQYF.